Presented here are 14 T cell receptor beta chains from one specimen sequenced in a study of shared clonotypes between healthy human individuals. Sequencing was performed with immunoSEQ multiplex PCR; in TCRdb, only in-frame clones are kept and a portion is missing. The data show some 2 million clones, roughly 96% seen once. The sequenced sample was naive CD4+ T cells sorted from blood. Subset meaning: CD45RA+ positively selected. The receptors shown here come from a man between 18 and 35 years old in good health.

CDR3 sequence reads: CASSLSAGIGYTF. Here the CDR3 DNA reads TGTGCCAGCAGTTTATCGGCAGGGATCGGCTACACCTTC. This chain uses TRBV27 with TRBJ1-2; D is perhaps TRBD1 (5 bases). CDR1 MNHEY and CDR2 SMNVEV come from the germline V gene (reference sequence). The V end lost 0 bases, the J end lost 8 bases, and 10 bases lay between the germline ends. This CDR3 contains 13 residues.

CDR3 DNA sequence: TGTGCCAGCAGCTCCCCACAGATAAAGAACTATGGCTACACCTTC. Translating gives CASSSPQIKNYGYTF. The V gene is TRBV5-4, the J gene TRBJ1-2; D is unclear. Trimming removed 3 bases from V and 2 bases from J, with 14 bases in between. CDR1 and CDR2 from the germline V gene are SGHNT and YYREEE (reference sequence). The CDR3 is 15 residues long.

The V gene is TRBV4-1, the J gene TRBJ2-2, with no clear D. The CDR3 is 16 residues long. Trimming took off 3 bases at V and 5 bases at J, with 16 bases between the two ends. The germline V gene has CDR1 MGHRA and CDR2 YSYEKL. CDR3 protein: CASSQFQYGGTGELFF. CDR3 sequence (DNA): TGCGCCAGCAGCCAGTTCCAGTACGGCGGAACCGGGGAGCTGTTTTTT.

The CDR3 sequence: CASSPGPGGAEAFF. The CDR3, as DNA: TGTGCCAGCAGCCCCGGACCCGGGGGGGCTGAAGCTTTCTTT. The rearrangement joins TRBV7-9 to TRBJ1-1; the D gene is possibly TRBD1 (5 bases). Trimming removed 5 bases from V and 6 bases from J, with 16 bases in between. In germline, CDR1 is SEHNR, CDR2 FQNEAQ (reference sequence). The length of the CDR3 is 14 residues.

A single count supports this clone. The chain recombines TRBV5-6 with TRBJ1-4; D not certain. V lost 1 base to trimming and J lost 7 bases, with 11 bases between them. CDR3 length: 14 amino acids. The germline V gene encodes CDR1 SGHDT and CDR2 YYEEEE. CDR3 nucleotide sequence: TGTGCCAGCAGCTTGCGCGGGGAGGGTGAAAAACTGTTTTTT. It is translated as CASSLRGEGEKLFF.

CDR3 DNA: TGTGCCAGCAGCCCCCAGGGCCCAGATACGCAGTATTTT. Translating gives CASSPQGPDTQYF. The rearrangement uses TRBV7-6 and TRBJ2-3; possibly TRBD1 for D (5 bases). This CDR3 contains 13 residues. Germline V gives CDR1 SGHVS, CDR2 FNYEAQ. V was shortened by 5 bases and J by 4 bases, with 10 bases between the two germline ends.

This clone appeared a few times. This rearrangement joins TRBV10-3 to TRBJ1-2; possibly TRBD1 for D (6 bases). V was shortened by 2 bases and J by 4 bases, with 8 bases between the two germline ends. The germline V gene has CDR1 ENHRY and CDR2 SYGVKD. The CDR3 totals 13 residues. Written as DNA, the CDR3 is TGTGCCATCAGTGAGGACAGGAGCTATGGCTACACCTTC. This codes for CAISEDRSYGYTF.

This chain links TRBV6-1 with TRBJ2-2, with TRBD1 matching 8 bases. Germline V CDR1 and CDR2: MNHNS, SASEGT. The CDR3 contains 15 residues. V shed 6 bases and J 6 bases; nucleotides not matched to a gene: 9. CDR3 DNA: TGTGCCAGCAGCCGGACAGGGTCGGTATCCGGGGAGCTGTTTTTT. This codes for CASSRTGSVSGELFF.

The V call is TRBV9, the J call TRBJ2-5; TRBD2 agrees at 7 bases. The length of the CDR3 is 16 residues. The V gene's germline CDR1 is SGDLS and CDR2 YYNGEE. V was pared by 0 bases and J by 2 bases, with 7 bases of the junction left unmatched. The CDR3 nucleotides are TGTGCCAGCAGCGTAGGGCTAGCGGCCTCTCAAGAGACCCAGTACTTC. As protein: CASSVGLAASQETQYF.

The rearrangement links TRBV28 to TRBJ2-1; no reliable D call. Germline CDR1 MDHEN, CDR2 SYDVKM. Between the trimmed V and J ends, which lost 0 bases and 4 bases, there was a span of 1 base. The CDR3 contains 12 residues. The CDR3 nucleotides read TGTGCCAGCAGTTTATGGTACAATGAGCAGTTCTTC. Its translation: CASSLWYNEQFF.

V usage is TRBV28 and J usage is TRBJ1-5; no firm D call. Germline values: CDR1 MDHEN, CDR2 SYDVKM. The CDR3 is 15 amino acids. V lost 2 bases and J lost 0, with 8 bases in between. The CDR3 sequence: CASSLEEYSNQPQHF. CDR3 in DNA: TGTGCCAGCAGTTTAGAGGAATATAGCAATCAGCCCCAGCATTTT.

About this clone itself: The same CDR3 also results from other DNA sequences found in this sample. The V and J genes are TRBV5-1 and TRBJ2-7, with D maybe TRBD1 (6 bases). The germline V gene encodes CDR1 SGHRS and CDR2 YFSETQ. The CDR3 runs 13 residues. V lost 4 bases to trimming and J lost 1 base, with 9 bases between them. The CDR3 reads CASSLGQSYEQYF. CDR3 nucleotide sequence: TGCGCCAGCAGCCTCGGACAGTCCTACGAGCAGTACTTC.

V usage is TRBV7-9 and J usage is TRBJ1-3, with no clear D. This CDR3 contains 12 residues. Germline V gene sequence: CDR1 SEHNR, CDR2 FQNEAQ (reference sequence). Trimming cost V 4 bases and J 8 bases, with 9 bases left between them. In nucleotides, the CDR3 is TGTGCCAGCAGCTCTGTCGGATACACCATATATTTT. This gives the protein CASSSVGYTIYF.

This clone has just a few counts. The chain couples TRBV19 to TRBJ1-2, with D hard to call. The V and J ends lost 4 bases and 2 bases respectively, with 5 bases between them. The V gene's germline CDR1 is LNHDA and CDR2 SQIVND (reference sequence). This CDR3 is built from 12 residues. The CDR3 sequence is CASSTDNYGYTF. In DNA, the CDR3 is TGTGCCAGTAGTACTGACAACTATGGCTACACCTTC. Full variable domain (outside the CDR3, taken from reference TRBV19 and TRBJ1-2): DGGITQSPKYLFRKEGQNVTLSCEQNLNHDAMYWYRQDPGQGLRLIYYSQIVNDFQKGDIAEGYSVSREKKESFPLTVTSAQKNPTAFYLCASSTDNYGYTFGSGTRLTVV.